Each of the 28 T cell receptor beta chains below was sequenced from the same sample in a study of blood T cell repertoires in COVID-19. Sequencing was performed with immunoSEQ multiplex PCR; in TCRdb, only in-frame clones are kept and a portion is missing. This sample has about 380,000 clones, with 70% to 90% found just once. The source material was PBMCs or T cells enriched from blood (not recorded which). These receptors all come from a woman between 18 and 29 years old who had recovered from COVID-19.

The rearrangement uses TRBV3-1 (or the pseudogene TRBV3-2) and TRBJ2-1; 11 bases fit TRBD2. Trimming removed 10 bases from V and 7 bases from J; junction bases left unmatched: 9. Germline CDR1 is LGHDT and CDR2 is YNNKEL (reference sequence). This CDR3 region has 14 residues. The CDR3 spells CATDSGTSGNEQFF. CDR3 bases: TGTGCCACCGACTCCGGGACTAGCGGAAATGAGCAGTTCTTC.

The count of this clone is one. The V and J genes are TRBV19 and TRBJ2-3; maybe TRBD2 (6 bases). Germline V gives CDR1 LNHDA, CDR2 SQIVND (reference sequence). The CDR3 is 16 amino acids. With 4 bases removed from V and 3 bases from J, the gap between germline ends came to 17 bases. In DNA form, the CDR3 reads TGTGCCAGTAGTACAAACGGGGGATACGGGACAGATACGCAGTATTTT. Translation gives CASSTNGGYGTDTQYF. Full variable domain (outside the CDR3, taken from reference TRBV19 and TRBJ2-3): DGGITQSPKYLFRKEGQNVTLSCEQNLNHDAMYWYRQDPGQGLRLIYYSQIVNDFQKGDIAEGYSVSREKKESFPLTVTSAQKNPTAFYLCASSTNGGYGTDTQYFGPGTRLTVL.

The genes are TRBV27 and TRBJ2-5, with D perhaps matching TRBD2 (6 bases). Trimming took 6 bases from V and 4 from J, leaving 27 bases between them. The germline V gene encodes CDR1 MNHEY and CDR2 SMNVEV (reference sequence). This CDR3 has 18 residues. This CDR3 is CASRPYPPTLATVETQYF. The CDR3 nucleotides are TGTGCCAGCAGGCCCTATCCCCCCACACTAGCAACAGTAGAGACCCAGTACTTC.

The chain recombines TRBV20-1 with TRBJ1-1, with D possibly TRBD1 on 5 matching bases. Trimming took 2 bases from V and 8 from J, leaving 9 bases between them. CDR1 and CDR2 from the germline V gene are DFQATT and SNEGSKA (reference sequence). The CDR3 totals 11 residues. CDR3 coding DNA: TGCAGTGCTAGACAGGGCGAAGAAGCTTTCTTT. Amino acid sequence: CSARQGEEAFF.

CDR3 loop: CASSISPQGLRGQPQHF. The CDR3, as DNA: TGTGCCAGTAGTATATCACCACAGGGGCTTCGTGGGCAGCCCCAGCATTTT. The chain is built from TRBV19 and TRBJ1-5, with 7 bases fitting TRBD1. Unmatched junction bases numbered 14, after V lost 2 bases and J lost 7 bases. This CDR3 contains 17 residues. Germline-derived CDR1 and CDR2 are LNHDA and SQIVND (reference sequence).

This rearrangement joins TRBV29-1 to TRBJ2-6, with D possibly TRBD1 on 5 matching bases. The ends were cut back, 6 bases at V and 1 base at J, with 13 bases in the middle. Germline V lookup: CDR1 SQVTM, CDR2 ANQGSEA. The CDR3 is 15 amino acids. The DNA for the CDR3 is TGCAGCGTCGTTCAGGGCTCATCTGGGGCCAACGTCCTGACTTTC. This encodes CSVVQGSSGANVLTF.

This clone was seen once. This chain connects TRBV6-6 to TRBJ1-4; D is uncertain. The CDR3 has 14 amino acids. The ends were cut back, 4 bases at V and 8 bases at J, with 14 bases in the middle. In germline, CDR1 is MNHNY, CDR2 SVGAGI (reference sequence). The CDR3 here is CASSFSPVSEKLFF. The CDR3 DNA is TGTGCCAGCAGTTTCTCCCCCGTGAGCGAAAAACTGTTTTTT.

This chain uses TRBV30 with TRBJ1-2; no clear D. V lost 3 bases and J 10 bases, leaving 18 bases between the germline ends. Germline loops: CDR1 GTSNPN, CDR2 SVGIG (reference sequence). The CDR3 is 13 amino acids. CDR3 sequence (DNA): TGTGCCTGGAGCCCTCGTGTGGACTGGGCCTACACCTTC. Translated, it gives CAWSPRVDWAYTF.

This clone occurred once. The V call is TRBV2, the J call TRBJ1-6; D uncertain. V was clipped by 4 bases and J by 6 bases, with 7 bases between them. Germline lookup yields CDR1 SNHLY and CDR2 FYNNEI. This CDR3 region has 13 residues. CDR3 protein: CASSGAPNSPLHF. CDR3 sequence (DNA): TGTGCCAGCAGTGGGGCACCTAATTCACCCCTCCACTTT.

CDR3 sequence: CASRLGQTLTGELFF. In DNA form, the CDR3 reads TGTGCCAGCAGGCTCGGACAGACTTTAACCGGGGAGCTGTTTTTT. V and J are TRBV6-5 and TRBJ2-2, with D possibly matching TRBD1 (6 bases). Germline lookup yields CDR1 MNHEY and CDR2 SVGAGI. With 6 bases removed from V and 5 bases from J, the gap between germline ends came to 16 bases. There are 15 residues in the CDR3.

On this clone: A read error may account for a junction end that differs from germline. V is TRBV28 and J is TRBJ2-7; TRBD2 might be the D (5 bases). The CDR3 is made up of 12 amino acids. Germline-derived CDR1 and CDR2 are MDHEN and SYDVKM. The CDR3, as DNA: TGTGCCAGCAGTGGGCCGCCTGGCGACTATCTCTTC. Its translation: CASSGPPGDYLF.

This clone was seen only once. J is TRBJ1-2 and V is TRBV24-1; 7 bases align to TRBD1. The ends lost 5 bases at V and 7 bases at J; junction bases unmatched: 6. The CDR3 is made up of 13 amino acids. Looked up from germline, CDR1 is KGHDR and CDR2 is SFDVKD. CDR3 coding DNA: TGTGCCACCAGTGGGATACAGGGGAGTGGCTACACCTTC. Protein: CATSGIQGSGYTF.

This clone was recorded once. The V call is TRBV5-1, the J call TRBJ2-7; 8 nucleotides agree with TRBD1. The CDR3 loop spans 17 amino acids. CDR1 is SGHRS, CDR2 YFSETQ, per germline. With V trimmed by 3 bases and J by 0 bases, 11 bases remained unmatched. The CDR3 region has the DNA TGCGCCAGCAGCTGGGACTTGGACAGGGTGGACTCCTACGAGCAGTACTTC. Protein: CASSWDLDRVDSYEQYF.

The chain is built from TRBV5-1 and TRBJ1-4, with D perhaps TRBD1 (6 bases). The germline V and J ends were trimmed by 2 bases and 3 bases, with 11 bases remaining between them. Germline CDR1 reads SGHRS; CDR2 reads YFSETQ. The CDR3 runs to 15 residues. The CDR3, as DNA: TGCGCCAGCAGCTTCGGACAGACCTCTAATGAAAAACTGTTTTTT. Translation: CASSFGQTSNEKLFF.

The chain links TRBV19 to TRBJ1-5, with TRBD1 identical over 7 bases. Trimming at V came to 5 bases and at J to 7 bases, leaving 11 bases not matched to a gene. The germline CDR1 and CDR2 sequences are LNHDA and SQIVND (reference sequence). This CDR3 contains 15 residues. Written as DNA, the CDR3 is TGTGCCAGTAGTCCCCGACAGGGTACGGGACAGCCCCAGCATTTT. It encodes CASSPRQGTGQPQHF. Together with reference TRBV19 and TRBJ1-5, the CDR3 gives the full variable domain: DGGITQSPKYLFRKEGQNVTLSCEQNLNHDAMYWYRQDPGQGLRLIYYSQIVNDFQKGDIAEGYSVSREKKESFPLTVTSAQKNPTAFYLCASSPRQGTGQPQHFGDGTRLSIL.

The chain is built from TRBV4-1 and TRBJ2-1, with a weak D call TRBD2 (5 bases). Trimming removed 0 bases at V and 0 bases at J, with 9 bases between. Germline assignment: CDR1 MGHRA and CDR2 YSYEKL. CDR3 length equals 16 residues. The CDR3 protein is CASSQEWTDSYNEQFF. The CDR3 region has the DNA TGCGCCAGCAGCCAAGAATGGACTGACTCCTACAATGAGCAGTTCTTC.

V is TRBV7-9 and J is TRBJ2-3; 15 bases align to TRBD2. V gave up 2 bases and J gave up 0 bases; unmatched junction bases: 6. This CDR3 has 19 residues. Germline values: CDR1 SEHNR, CDR2 FQNEAQ (reference sequence). This CDR3 is CASSLTHGLAGGSTDTQYF. Written as DNA, the CDR3 is TGTGCCAGCAGCTTAACCCACGGACTAGCGGGGGGGAGCACAGATACGCAGTATTTT.

The V gene is TRBV30, the J gene TRBJ1-1; no reliable D call. Looked up from germline, CDR1 is GTSNPN and CDR2 is SVGIG (reference sequence). V lost 1 base and J lost 8, with 11 bases in between. CDR3 length equals 12 residues. The CDR3 region is CAWSGGSAEAFF. The DNA for the CDR3 is TGTGCCTGGAGTGGAGGGTCGGCCGAAGCTTTCTTT. Based on the CDR3 plus reference TRBV30 and TRBJ1-1, the full variable domain is SQTIHQWPATLVQPVGSPLSLECTVEGTSNPNLYWYRQAAGRGLQLLFYSVGIGQISSEVPQNLSASRPQDRQFILSSKKLLLSDSGFYLCAWSGGSAEAFFGQGTRLTVV.

Of note for this clone: The germline gene is not matched at one end of the junction; a read error may be the cause. The chain is built from TRBV7-2 and TRBJ1-6; no firm D call. CDR3 size: 13 residues. Per germline, CDR1 SGHTA and CDR2 FQGNSA. CDR3 amino acids: CASSLGPPTPRHF. The CDR3 region has the DNA TGTGCCAGCAGCTTAGGCCCCCCAACACCCCGCCACTTT.

This clone was observed a few times. V usage is TRBV5-8 and J usage is TRBJ1-4, with 7 bases fitting TRBD1. This CDR3 contains 14 residues. CDR1 and CDR2 from the germline V gene are SGHTS and YDEGEE. V lost 4 bases and J lost 6; bases outside the gene matches: 6. Here the CDR3 reads CASSRKQGYEKLFF. The CDR3, as DNA: TGTGCCAGCAGCCGAAAACAGGGGTATGAAAAACTGTTTTTT.

The V and J genes are TRBV19 and TRBJ1-1, with TRBD1 matching over 9 bases. Germline V lookup: CDR1 LNHDA, CDR2 SQIVND (reference sequence). V shed 6 bases and J 6 bases; nucleotides not matched to a gene: 14. This CDR3 contains 16 residues. CDR3 DNA sequence: TGTGCCAGTAGCCGTTGGGACAGGGCATTTGAGGCTGAAGCTTTCTTT. Amino acids: CASSRWDRAFEAEAFF.

This chain connects TRBV7-9 to TRBJ2-1; possibly TRBD2 for D (6 bases). Germline loops: CDR1 SEHNR, CDR2 FQNEAQ (reference sequence). The CDR3 has 16 amino acids. Trimming took 0 bases from V and 1 from J, leaving 10 bases between them. For the CDR3, the DNA is TGTGCCAGCAGCTTAGCGGGGGGAAGGTCCTACAATGAGCAGTTCTTC. This encodes CASSLAGGRSYNEQFF. Combining the CDR3 with reference TRBV7-9 and TRBJ2-1 gives the whole variable domain DTGVSQNPRHKITKRGQNVTFRCDPISEHNRLYWYRQTLGQGPEFLTYFQNEAQLEKSRLLSDRFSAERPKGSFSTLEIQRTEQGDSAMYLCASSLAGGRSYNEQFFGPGTRLTVL.

V is TRBV6-5 and J is TRBJ1-2; 10 positions match TRBD1. V was pared by 6 bases and J by 6 bases, with 4 bases of the junction left unmatched. CDR1 and CDR2 from the germline V gene are MNHEY and SVGAGI. This CDR3 spans 13 amino acids. Written as DNA, the CDR3 is TGTGCCAGCAGAATGGGACAGGGGAATGGCTACACCTTC. It translates to CASRMGQGNGYTF.

The rearrangement links TRBV15 to TRBJ1-1; D gene unclear. V lost 0 bases and J lost 2, with 13 bases in between. Germline values: CDR1 LNHNV, CDR2 YYDKDF (reference sequence). This CDR3 has 16 residues. The CDR3 reads CATSRDRRVGNTEAFF. In nucleotides, the CDR3 is TGTGCCACCAGCAGAGATCGGAGGGTAGGTAACACTGAAGCTTTCTTT.

This chain links TRBV10-1 with TRBJ2-3, with TRBD2 matching 9 bases. CDR3 length: 14 amino acids. V lost 8 bases and J lost 6; bases outside the gene matches: 9. Per the germline V gene, CDR1 is WNHNN and CDR2 is SYGVQD (reference sequence). The CDR3 loop reads CASPLRGGPDTQYF. The DNA for the CDR3 is TGCGCCAGCCCCTTGCGGGGGGGTCCGGATACGCAGTATTTT.

V is TRBV2 and J is TRBJ2-2, with D uncertain. Trimming stripped 3 bases from V and 5 bases from J, with 10 bases between. The CDR3 is 14 residues long. The V gene's germline CDR1 is SNHLY and CDR2 FYNNEI. The CDR3 region is CASSDDEATGELFF. For the CDR3, the DNA is TGTGCCAGCAGTGATGATGAAGCGACCGGGGAGCTGTTTTTT.

V usage is TRBV6-2 or TRBV6-3 and J usage is TRBJ1-3; weak D call: TRBD1 (5 bases). The ends were cut back, 6 bases at V and 2 bases at J, with 8 bases in the middle. Germline values: CDR1 MNHEY, CDR2 SVGEGT. The CDR3 has 13 residues. The CDR3 DNA sequence: TGTGCCAGCAGCCGGGGGGCTGGAAACACCATATATTTT. The encoded protein is CASSRGAGNTIYF.

The CDR3 region has the DNA TGTGCCTGGAGTGCGGGAAACAGCAACTATGGCTACACCTTC. Its protein is CAWSAGNSNYGYTF. The chain recombines TRBV30 with TRBJ1-2; D unclear. CDR1 and CDR2 (germline): GTSNPN, SVGIG (reference sequence). V gave up 1 base and J gave up 2 bases, with 11 bases separating them. The CDR3 runs to 14 residues.